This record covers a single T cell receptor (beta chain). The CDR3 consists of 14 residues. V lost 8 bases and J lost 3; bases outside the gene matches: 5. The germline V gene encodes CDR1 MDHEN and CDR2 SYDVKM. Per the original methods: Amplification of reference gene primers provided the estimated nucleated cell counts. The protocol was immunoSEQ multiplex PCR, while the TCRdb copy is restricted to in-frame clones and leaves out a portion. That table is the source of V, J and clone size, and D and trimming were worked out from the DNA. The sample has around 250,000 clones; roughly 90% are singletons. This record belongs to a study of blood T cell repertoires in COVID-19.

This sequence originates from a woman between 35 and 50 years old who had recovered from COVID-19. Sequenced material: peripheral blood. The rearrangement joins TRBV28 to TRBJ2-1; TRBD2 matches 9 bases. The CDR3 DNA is TGTGCCAGCCGAGCGGGGGGAGACTACAATGAGCAGTTCTTC. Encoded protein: CASRAGGDYNEQFF.